Listed here is a single TCR beta chain. This sample is drawn from a study of chemoradiotherapy in HPV16-positive cancers. Trimming removed 3 bases from V and 10 bases from J; junction bases left unmatched: 3. The CDR3 contains 13 residues. CDR1 LNHDA and CDR2 SQIVND come from the germline V gene (reference sequence). Data came from immunoSEQ multiplex PCR; TCRdb stores just in-frame clones and leaves some out. In the table there are 9,500 to 11,000 clones, 74% of which are singletons. The chain carries TRBV19 and TRBJ2-1; 10 nucleotides line up with TRBD2. The clonotype comes from a human donor with HPV-associated anogenital cancer. The specimen was collected from a patient who underwent chemoradiotherapy. In DNA form, the CDR3 reads TGTGCCAGTAGTATGGGAGCGGGAGGGGAGCAGTTCTTC. Translated, it gives CASSMGAGGEQFF.